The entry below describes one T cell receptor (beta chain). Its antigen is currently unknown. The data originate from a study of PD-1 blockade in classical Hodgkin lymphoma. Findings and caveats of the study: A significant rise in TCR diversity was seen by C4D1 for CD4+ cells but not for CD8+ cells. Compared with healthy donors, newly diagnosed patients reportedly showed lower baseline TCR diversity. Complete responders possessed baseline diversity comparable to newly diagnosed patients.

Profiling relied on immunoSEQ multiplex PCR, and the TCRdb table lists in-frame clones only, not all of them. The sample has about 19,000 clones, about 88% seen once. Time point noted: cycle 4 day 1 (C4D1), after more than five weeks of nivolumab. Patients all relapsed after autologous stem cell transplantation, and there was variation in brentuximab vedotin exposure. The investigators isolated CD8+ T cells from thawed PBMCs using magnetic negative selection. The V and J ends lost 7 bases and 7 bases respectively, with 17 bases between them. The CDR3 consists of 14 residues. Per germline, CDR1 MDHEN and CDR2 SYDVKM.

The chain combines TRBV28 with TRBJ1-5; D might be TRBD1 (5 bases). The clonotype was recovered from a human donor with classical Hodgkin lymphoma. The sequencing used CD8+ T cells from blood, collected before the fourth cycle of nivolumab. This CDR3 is CASTTGGVRQPQHF. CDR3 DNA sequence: TGTGCCAGCACAACGGGGGGGGTTCGGCAGCCCCAGCATTTT. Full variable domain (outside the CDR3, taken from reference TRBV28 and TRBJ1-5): DVKVTQSSRYLVKRTGEKVFLECVQDMDHENMFWYRQDPGLGLRLIYFSYDVKMKEKGDIPEGYSVSREKKERFSLILESASTNQTSMYLCASTTGGVRQPQHFGDGTRLSIL.